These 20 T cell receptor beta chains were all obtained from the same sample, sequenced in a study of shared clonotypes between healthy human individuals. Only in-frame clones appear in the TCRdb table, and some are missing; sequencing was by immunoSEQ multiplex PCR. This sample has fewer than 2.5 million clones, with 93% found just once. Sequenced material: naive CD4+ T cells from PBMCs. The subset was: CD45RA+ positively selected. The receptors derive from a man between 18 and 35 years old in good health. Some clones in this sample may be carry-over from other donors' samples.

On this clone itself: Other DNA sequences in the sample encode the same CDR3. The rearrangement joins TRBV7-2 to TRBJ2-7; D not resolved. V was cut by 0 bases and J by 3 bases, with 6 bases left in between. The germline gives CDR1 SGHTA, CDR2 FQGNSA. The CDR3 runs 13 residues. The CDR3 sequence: CASSLARNYEQYF. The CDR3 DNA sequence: TGTGCCAGCAGCTTAGCAAGAAACTACGAGCAGTACTTC.

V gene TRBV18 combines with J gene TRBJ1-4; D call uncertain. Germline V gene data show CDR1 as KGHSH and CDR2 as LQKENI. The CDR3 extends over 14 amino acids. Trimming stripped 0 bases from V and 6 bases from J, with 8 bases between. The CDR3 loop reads CASSPPGHDEKLFF. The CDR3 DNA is TGTGCCAGCTCACCACCCGGCCATGATGAAAAACTGTTTTTT.

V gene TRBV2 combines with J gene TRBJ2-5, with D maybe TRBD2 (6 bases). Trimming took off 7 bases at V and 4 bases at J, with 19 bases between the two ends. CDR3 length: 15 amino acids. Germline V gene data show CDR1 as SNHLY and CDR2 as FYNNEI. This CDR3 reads CASIGHPGTGETQYF. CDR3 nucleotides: TGTGCCAGCATAGGACATCCCGGGACTGGAGAGACCCAGTACTTC. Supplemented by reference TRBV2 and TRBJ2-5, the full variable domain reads EPEVTQTPSHQVTQMGQEVILRCVPISNHLYFYWYRQILGQKVEFLVSFYNNEISEKSEIFDDQFSVERPDGSNFTLKIRSTKLEDSAMYFCASIGHPGTGETQYFGPGTRLLVL.

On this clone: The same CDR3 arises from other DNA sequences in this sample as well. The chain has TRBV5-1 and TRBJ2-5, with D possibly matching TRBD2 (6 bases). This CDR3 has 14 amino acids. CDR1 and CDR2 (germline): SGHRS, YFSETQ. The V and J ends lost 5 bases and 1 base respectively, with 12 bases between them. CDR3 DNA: TGCGCCAGCAGTTCCGGGACTGTCCAAGAGACCCAGTACTTC. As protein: CASSSGTVQETQYF.

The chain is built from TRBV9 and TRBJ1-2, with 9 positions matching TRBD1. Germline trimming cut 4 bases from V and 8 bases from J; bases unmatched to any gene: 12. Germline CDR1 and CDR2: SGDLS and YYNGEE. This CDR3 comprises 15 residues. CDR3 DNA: TGTGCCAGCAGCCCCCGGCCCGGGACAGGGTTGGGCTACACCTTC. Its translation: CASSPRPGTGLGYTF.

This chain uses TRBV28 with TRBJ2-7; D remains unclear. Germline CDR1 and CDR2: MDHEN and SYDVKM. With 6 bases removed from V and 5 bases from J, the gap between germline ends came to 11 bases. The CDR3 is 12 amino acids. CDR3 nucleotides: TGTGCCAGCAGGACCCTCGGCCACGAGCAGTACTTC. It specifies CASRTLGHEQYF.

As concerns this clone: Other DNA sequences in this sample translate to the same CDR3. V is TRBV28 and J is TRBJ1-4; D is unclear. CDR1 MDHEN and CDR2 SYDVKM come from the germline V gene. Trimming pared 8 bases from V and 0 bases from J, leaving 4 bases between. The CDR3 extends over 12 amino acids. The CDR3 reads CASRSTNEKLFF. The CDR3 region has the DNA TGTGCCAGCCGGTCAACTAATGAAAAACTGTTTTTT.

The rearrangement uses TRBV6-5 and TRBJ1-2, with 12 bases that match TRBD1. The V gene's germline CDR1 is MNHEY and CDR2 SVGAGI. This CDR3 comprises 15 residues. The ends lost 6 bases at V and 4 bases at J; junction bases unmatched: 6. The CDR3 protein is CASRGDRGRVYGYTF. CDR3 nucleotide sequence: TGTGCCAGCAGGGGGGACAGGGGGCGCGTCTATGGCTACACCTTC.

DNA for the CDR3: TGTGCCAGCTCACCACGACAGGGATCCCTCCAGCCCCAGCATTTT. This translates into CASSPRQGSLQPQHF. The V call is TRBV18, the J call TRBJ1-5; 7 bases agree with TRBD1. After removal of 1 base from V and 7 bases from J, the junction contained 7 bases not matched to a gene. This CDR3 contains 15 residues. Germline values: CDR1 KGHSH, CDR2 LQKENI.

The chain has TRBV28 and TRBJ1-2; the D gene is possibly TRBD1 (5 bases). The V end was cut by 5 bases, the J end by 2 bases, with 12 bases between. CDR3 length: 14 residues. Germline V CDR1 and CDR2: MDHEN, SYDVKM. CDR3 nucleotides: TGTGCCAGCAGTCCTCCGTGGGACAACTATGGCTACACCTTC. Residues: CASSPPWDNYGYTF.

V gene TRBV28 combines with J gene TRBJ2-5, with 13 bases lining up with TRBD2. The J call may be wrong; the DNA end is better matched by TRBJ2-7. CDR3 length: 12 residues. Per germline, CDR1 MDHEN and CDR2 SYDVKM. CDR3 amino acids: CAGGLAGTEQYF. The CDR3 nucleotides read TGTGCCGGGGGACTAGCGGGAACCGAGCAGTACTTC.

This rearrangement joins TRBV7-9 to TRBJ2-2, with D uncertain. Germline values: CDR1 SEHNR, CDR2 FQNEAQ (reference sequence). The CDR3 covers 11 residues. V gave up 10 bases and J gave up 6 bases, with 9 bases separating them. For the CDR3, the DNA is TGTGCCACTGCCACAGCCGGGGAGCTGTTTTTT. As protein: CATATAGELFF.

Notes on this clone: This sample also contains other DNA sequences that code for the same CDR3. CDR3 in amino acids: CASSFLAGGPGELFF. CDR3 coding DNA: TGTGCCAGCAGTTTTCTAGCGGGAGGCCCCGGGGAGCTGTTTTTT. This rearrangement joins TRBV28 to TRBJ2-2; TRBD2 aligns across 11 bases. The CDR3 is 15 residues long. Germline loops: CDR1 MDHEN, CDR2 SYDVKM. The J segment lost 6 bases and the V segment lost 3 bases, leaving 3 bases of the junction unmatched.

The CDR3 DNA reads TGCGCCAGCAGCCATCTTGGGGGGGAGCTGTTTTTT. It translates to CASSHLGGELFF. The chain carries TRBV4-1 and TRBJ2-2, with D hard to call. The CDR3 loop spans 12 amino acids. Trimming left V 3 bases short and J 8 bases short, with 7 bases between. From germline, CDR1 is MGHRA and CDR2 YSYEKL.

CDR3 region: CASSYPGTGRDEAFF. The DNA for the CDR3 is TGTGCCAGCAGTTATCCCGGGACAGGGAGGGACGAAGCTTTCTTT. The V and J genes are TRBV28 and TRBJ1-1; TRBD1 aligns across 9 bases. The junction had 11 bases not matched to a gene; V was cut back by 4 bases and J by 8 bases. The germline V gene has CDR1 MDHEN and CDR2 SYDVKM. The CDR3 runs 15 residues.

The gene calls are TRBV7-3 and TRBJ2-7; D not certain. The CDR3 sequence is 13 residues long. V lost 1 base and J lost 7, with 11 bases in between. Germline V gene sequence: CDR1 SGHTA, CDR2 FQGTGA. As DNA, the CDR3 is TGTGCCAGCAGCTTAATGGCAGGTCGGGAGCAGTACTTC. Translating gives CASSLMAGREQYF.

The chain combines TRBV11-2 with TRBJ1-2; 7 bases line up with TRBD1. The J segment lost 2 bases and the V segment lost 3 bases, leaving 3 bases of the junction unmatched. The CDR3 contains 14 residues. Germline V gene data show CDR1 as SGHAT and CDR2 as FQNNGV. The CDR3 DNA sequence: TGTGCCAGCAGCTTTACGACAGGGAACTATGGCTACACCTTC. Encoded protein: CASSFTTGNYGYTF. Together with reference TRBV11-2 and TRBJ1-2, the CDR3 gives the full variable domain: EAGVAQSPRYKIIEKRQSVAFWCNPISGHATLYWYQQILGQGPKLLIQFQNNGVVDDSQLPKDRFSAERLKGVDSTLKIQPAKLEDSAVYLCASSFTTGNYGYTFGSGTRLTVV.

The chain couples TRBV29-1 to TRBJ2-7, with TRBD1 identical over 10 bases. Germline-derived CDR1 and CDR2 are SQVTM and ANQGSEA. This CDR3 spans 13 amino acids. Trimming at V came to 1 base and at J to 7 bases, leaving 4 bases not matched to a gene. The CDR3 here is CSVEGQGASEQYF. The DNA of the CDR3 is TGCAGCGTTGAAGGACAGGGGGCGTCGGAGCAGTACTTC.

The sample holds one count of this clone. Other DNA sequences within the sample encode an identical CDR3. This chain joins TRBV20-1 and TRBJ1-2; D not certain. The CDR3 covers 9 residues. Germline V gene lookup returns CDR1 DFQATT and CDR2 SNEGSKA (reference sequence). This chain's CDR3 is CSASYGYTF. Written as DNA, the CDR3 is TGCAGCGCGAGCTATGGCTACACCTTC.

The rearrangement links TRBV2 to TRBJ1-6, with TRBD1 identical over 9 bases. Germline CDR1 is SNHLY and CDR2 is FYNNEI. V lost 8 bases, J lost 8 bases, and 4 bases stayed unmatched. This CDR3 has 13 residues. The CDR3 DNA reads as TGTGCCAGCTGTGGGACAGGGTATTCACCCCTCCACTTT. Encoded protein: CASCGTGYSPLHF.